This TCR beta chain was captured in a study of identical twins. Germline V gene lookup returns CDR1 DFQATT and CDR2 SNEGSKA (reference sequence). The length of the CDR3 is 12 residues. Trimming stripped 3 bases from V and 4 bases from J, with 10 bases between. TCRdb reprocessed the 5' RACE reads with MiXCR, giving one entry per CDR3 protein. The table has about 520,000 distinct CDR3 sequences, less than 25% seen once; the top ten hold around 1%. In addition, the sample was reused for a study of T cells expressing NK-cell markers.

The specimen sequenced was CD4+ T cells sorted from blood. This TCR came from a woman aged 18-30 years in good health. This chain links TRBV20-1 with TRBJ2-7, with D possibly being TRBD1 (6 bases). CDR3 bases: TGCAGTGCTAGTCAACAGGGTTACGAGCAGTACTTC. It yields the protein CSASQQGYEQYF.